This T cell receptor (beta chain) was found in a study of shared clonotypes between healthy human individuals. This clone appeared once. Germline V CDR1 and CDR2: MNHEY, SMNVEV (reference sequence). The CDR3 has 15 amino acids. Losses at the gene ends were 7 bases for V and 1 base for J; bases not matched to a gene: 4. Terminally differentiated effector memory CD45RA+ cells were excluded by CCR7 positive selection of CD45RO-negative cells. Deep level was the assay's run setting. TCRdb's table, derived via immunoSEQ multiplex PCR, lists solely in-frame clones and lacks some. The sample has approximately 2,000,000 clones, just under 95% seen once.

Sequenced input: naive CD8+ T cells from PBMCs. This TCR derives from a man aged 18 to 30 in good health. Some clones in this sample may be carry-over from other donors' samples. The chain carries TRBV27 and TRBJ2-2; 9 nucleotides match TRBD1. The CDR3 region is CASNLDRGNTGELFF. The CDR3, as DNA: TGTGCCAGCAATTTGGACAGGGGGAACACCGGGGAGCTGTTTTTT.